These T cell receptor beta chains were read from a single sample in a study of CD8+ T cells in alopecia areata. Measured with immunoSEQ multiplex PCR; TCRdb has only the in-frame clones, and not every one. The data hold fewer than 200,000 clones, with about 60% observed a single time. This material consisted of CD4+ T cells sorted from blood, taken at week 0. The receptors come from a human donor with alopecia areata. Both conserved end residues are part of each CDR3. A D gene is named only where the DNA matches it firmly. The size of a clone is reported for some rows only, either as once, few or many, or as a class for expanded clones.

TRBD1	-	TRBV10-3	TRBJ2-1	TGTGCCATCAGTGAATGGGACAGGGGATACAATGAGCAGTTCTTC	CAISEWDRGYNEQFF
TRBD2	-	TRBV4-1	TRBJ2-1	TGCGCCAGCGGGATAGCGGGGGAAACCGTCTCTTACAATGAGCAGTTCTTC	CASGIAGETVSYNEQFF
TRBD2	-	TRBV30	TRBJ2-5	TGTGCCTGGAGACTAGCGGGGTTGCAAGAGACCCAGTACTTC	CAWRLAGLQETQYF
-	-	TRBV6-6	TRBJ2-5	TGTGCCAGCAGTTCCGCCTCACAAGAGACCCAGTACTTC	CASSSASQETQYF
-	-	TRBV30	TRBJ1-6	TGTGCCTGGAGTCGCGGCAGCAGCTCACCCCTCCACTTT	CAWSRGSSSPLHF
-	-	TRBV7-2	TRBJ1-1	TGTGCCAGCAGCTTAGTGGCACTGAACACTGAAGCTTTCTTT	CASSLVALNTEAFF
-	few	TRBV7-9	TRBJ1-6	TGTGCCAGCAGACGAGCCTATAATTCACCCCTCCACTTT	CASRRAYNSPLHF
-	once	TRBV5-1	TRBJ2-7	TGCGCCAGCAGCCCGACGGGAGAGATAAGGGAGCAGTACTTC	CASSPTGEIREQYF
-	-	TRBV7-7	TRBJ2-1	TGTGCTAGCAGCTTAAGGACATCGTACAATGAGCAGTTCTTC	CASSLRTSYNEQFF
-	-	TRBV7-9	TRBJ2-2	TGTGCCAGCAGCTTCAGATCAGGAGCCGGGGGCGGGGAGCTGTTTTTT	CASSFRSGAGGGELFF
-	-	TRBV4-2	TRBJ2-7	TGTGCCAGCAGCCAAGATAGATACGAGCAGTACTTC	CASSQDRYEQYF